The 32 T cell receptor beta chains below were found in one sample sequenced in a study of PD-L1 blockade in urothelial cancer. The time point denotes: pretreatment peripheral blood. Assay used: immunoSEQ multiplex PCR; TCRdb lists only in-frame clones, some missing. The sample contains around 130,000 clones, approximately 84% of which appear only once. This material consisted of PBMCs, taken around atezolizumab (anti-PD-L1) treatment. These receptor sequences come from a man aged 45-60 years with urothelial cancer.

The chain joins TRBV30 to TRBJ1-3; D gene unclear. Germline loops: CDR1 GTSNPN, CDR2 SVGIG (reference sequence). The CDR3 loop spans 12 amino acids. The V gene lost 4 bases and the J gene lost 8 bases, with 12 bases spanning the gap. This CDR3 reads CAWNGGVDTIYF. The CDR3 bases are TGTGCCTGGAATGGCGGGGTGGACACCATATATTTT.

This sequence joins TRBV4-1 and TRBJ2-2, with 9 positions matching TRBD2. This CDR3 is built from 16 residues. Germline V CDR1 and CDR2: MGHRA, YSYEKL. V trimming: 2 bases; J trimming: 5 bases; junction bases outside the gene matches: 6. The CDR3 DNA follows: TGCGCCAGCAGCCAACCGGGACTAGCTGCTACCGGGGAGCTGTTTTTT. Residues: CASSQPGLAATGELFF.

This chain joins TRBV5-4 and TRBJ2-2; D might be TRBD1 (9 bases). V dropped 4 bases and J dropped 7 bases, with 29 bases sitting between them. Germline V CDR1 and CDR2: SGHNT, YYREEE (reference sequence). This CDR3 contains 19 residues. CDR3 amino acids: CASSPGTGKGLAMGGELFF. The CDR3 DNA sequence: TGTGCCAGCAGCCCCGGGACAGGGAAAGGACTAGCCATGGGCGGGGAGCTGTTTTTT.

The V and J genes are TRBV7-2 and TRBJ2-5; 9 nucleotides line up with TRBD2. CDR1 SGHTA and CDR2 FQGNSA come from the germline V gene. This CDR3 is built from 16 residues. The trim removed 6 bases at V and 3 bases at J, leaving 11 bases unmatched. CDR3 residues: CASSSRAGGPKETQYF. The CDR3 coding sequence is TGTGCCAGCAGTTCAAGGGCGGGAGGGCCGAAAGAGACCCAGTACTTC. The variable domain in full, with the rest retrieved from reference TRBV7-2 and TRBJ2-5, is GAGVSQSPSNKVTEKGKDVELRCDPISGHTALYWYRQSLGQGLEFLIYFQGNSAPDKSGLPSDRFSAERTGGSVSTLTIQRTQQEDSAVYLCASSSRAGGPKETQYFGPGTRLLVL.

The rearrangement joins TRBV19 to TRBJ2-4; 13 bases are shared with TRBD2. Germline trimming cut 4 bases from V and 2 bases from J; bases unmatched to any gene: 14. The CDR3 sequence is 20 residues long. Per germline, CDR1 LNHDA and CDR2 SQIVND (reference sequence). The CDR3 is CASSTLTSGRADISKNIQYF. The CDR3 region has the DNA TGTGCCAGTAGTACTTTAACTAGCGGGAGGGCCGATATATCCAAAAACATTCAGTACTTC.

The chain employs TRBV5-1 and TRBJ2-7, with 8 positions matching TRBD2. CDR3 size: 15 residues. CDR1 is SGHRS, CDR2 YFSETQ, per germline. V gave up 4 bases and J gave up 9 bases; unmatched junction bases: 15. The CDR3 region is CASSPTGGTFVLQYF. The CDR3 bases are TGCGCCAGCAGCCCCACGGGGGGGACATTCGTTTTGCAGTACTTC.

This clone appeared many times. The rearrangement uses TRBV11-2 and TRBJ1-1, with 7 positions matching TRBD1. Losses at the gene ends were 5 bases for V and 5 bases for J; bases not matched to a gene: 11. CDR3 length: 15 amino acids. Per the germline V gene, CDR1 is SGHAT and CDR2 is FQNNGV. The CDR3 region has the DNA TGTGCCAGCAGCGATGATCAGGGGGTGTTTACTGAAGCTTTCTTT. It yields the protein CASSDDQGVFTEAFF.

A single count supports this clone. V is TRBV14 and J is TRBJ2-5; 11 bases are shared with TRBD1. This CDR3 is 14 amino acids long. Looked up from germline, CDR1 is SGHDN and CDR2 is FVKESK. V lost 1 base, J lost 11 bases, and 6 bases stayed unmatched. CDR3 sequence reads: CASSQGTGGASQYF. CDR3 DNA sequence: TGTGCCAGCAGCCAAGGGACAGGGGGCGCGTCGCAGTACTTC.

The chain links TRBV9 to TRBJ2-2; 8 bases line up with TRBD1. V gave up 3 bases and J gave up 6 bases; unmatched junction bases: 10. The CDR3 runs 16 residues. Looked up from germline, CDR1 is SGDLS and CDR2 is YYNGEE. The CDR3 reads CASSALGNRGAGELFF. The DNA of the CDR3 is TGTGCCAGCAGCGCCCTTGGGAACAGGGGGGCCGGGGAGCTGTTTTTT.

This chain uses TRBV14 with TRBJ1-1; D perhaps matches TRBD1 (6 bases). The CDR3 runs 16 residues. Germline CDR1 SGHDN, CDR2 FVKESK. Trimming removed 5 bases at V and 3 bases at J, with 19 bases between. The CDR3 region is CASSFRTAAGDTEAFF. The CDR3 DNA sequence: TGTGCCAGCAGCTTTCGGACAGCCGCCGGGGACACTGAAGCTTTCTTT.

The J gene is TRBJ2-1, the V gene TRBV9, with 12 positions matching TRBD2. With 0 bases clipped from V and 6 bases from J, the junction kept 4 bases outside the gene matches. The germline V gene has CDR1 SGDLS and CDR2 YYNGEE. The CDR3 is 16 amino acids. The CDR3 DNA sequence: TGTGCCAGCAGCGTAGGCCTAGCGGGAGGGCCCAATGAGCAGTTCTTC. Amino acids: CASSVGLAGGPNEQFF.

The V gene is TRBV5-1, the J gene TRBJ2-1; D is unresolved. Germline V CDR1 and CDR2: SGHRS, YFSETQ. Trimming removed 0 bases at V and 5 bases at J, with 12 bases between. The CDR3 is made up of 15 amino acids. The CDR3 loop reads CASSLGAYPDNEQFF. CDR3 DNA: TGCGCCAGCAGCTTGGGAGCCTACCCTGACAATGAGCAGTTCTTC.

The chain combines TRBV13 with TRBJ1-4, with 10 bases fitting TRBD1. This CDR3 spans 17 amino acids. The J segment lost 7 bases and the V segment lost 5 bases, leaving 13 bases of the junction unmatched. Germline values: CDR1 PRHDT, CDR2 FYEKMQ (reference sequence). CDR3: CASSGGGQGVGSEKLFF. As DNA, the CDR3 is TGTGCCAGCAGCGGTGGAGGACAGGGGGTTGGTAGTGAAAAACTGTTTTTT.

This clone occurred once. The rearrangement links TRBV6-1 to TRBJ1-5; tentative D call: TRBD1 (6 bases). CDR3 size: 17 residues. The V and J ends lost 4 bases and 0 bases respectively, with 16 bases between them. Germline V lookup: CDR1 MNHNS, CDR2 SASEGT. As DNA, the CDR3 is TGTGCCAGCAGTGCCCCGGGGGGGGGCGTTAGCAATCAGCCCCAGCATTTT. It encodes CASSAPGGGVSNQPQHF.

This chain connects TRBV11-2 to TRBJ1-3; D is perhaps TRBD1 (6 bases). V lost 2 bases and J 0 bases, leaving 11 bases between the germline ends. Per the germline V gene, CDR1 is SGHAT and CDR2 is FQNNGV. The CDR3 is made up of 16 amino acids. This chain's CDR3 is CASSLTDSFSGNTIYF. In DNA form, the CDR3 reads TGTGCCAGCAGCTTAACGGACAGCTTCTCTGGAAACACCATATATTTT.

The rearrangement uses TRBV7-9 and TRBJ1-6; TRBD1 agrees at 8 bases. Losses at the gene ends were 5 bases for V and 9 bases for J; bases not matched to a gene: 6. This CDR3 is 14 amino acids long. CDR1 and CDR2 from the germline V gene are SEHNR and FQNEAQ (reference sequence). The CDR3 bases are TGTGCCAGCAGCCCCGGACAGGGTGGTTCACCCCTCCACTTT. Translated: CASSPGQGGSPLHF.

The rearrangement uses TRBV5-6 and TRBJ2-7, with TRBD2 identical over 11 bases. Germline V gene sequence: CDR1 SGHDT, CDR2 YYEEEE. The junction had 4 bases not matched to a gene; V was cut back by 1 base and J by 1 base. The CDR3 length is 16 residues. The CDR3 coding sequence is TGTGCCAGCAGCTTGAGGGGACTAGCGGCTTCCTACGAGCAGTACTTC. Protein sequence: CASSLRGLAASYEQYF.

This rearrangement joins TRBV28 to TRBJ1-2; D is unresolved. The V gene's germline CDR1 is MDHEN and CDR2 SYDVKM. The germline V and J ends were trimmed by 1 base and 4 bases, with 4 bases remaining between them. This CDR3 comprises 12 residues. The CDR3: CASSLLLYGYTF. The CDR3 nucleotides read TGTGCCAGCAGTTTATTACTCTATGGCTACACCTTC.

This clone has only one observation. This CDR3 is CASSKRGQGKAEQYF. CDR3 bases: TGCGCCAGCAGTAAAAGGGGACAGGGGAAGGCCGAGCAGTACTTC. The genes are TRBV10-1 and TRBJ2-7, with 10 bases that match TRBD1. Germline trimming cut 5 bases from V and 6 bases from J; bases unmatched to any gene: 10. There are 15 residues in the CDR3. Per germline, CDR1 WNHNN and CDR2 SYGVQD (reference sequence).

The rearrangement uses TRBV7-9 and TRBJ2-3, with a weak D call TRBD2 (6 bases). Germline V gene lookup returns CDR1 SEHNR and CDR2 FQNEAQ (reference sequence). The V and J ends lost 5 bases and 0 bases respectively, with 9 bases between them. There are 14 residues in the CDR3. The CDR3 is CASSPGSSTDTQYF. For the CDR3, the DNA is TGTGCCAGCAGCCCCGGGAGTAGCACAGATACGCAGTATTTT.

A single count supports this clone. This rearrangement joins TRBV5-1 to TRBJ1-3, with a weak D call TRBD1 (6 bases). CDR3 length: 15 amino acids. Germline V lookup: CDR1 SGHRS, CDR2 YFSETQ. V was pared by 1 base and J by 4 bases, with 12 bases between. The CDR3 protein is CASSLMGASGNTIYF. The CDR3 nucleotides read TGCGCCAGCAGCTTGATGGGGGCTTCGGGAAACACCATATATTTT.

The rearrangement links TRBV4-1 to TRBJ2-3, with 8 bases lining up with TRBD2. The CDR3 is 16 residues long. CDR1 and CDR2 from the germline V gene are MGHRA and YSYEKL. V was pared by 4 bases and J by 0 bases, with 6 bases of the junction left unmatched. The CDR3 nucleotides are TGCGCCAGCAGCCCATCTAGCGGGTCTAGCACAGATACGCAGTATTTT. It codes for CASSPSSGSSTDTQYF.

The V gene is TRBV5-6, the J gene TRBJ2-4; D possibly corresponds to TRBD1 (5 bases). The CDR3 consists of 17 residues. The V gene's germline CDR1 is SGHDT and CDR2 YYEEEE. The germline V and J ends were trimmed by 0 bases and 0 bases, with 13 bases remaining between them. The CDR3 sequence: CASSLGGAGIAKNIQYF. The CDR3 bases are TGTGCCAGCAGCTTGGGGGGCGCAGGTATAGCCAAAAACATTCAGTACTTC.

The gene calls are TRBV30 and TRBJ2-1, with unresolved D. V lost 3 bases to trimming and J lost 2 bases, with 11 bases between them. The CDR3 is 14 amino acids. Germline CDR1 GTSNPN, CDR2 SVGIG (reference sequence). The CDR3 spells CAWSYSLTYNEQFF. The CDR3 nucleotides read TGTGCCTGGAGCTACAGCCTCACCTACAATGAGCAGTTCTTC.

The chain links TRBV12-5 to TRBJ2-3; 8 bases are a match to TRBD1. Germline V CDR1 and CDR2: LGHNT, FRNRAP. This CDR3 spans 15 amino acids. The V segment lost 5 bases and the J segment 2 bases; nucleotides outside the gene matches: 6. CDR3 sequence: CASGRGDRLTDTQYF. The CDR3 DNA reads TGTGCTAGTGGTCGCGGGGACAGGCTCACAGATACGCAGTATTTT.

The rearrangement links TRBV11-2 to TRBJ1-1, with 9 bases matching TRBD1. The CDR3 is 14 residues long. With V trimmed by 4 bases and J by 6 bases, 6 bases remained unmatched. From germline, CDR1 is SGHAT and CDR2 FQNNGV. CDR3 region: CASSSWTGVSEAFF. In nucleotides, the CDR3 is TGTGCCAGCAGCTCTTGGACAGGGGTTTCTGAAGCTTTCTTT.

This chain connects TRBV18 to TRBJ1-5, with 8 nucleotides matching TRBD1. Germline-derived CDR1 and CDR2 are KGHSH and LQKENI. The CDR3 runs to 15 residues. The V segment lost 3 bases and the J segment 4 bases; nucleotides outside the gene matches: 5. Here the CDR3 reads CASSPPDRVNQPQHF. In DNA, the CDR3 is TGTGCCAGCTCACCCCCGGACAGGGTAAATCAGCCCCAGCATTTT. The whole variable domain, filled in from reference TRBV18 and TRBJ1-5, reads NAGVMQNPRHLVRRRGQEARLRCSPMKGHSHVYWYRQLPEEGLKFMVYLQKENIIDESGMPKERFSAEFPKEGPSILRIQQVVRGDSAAYFCASSPPDRVNQPQHFGDGTRLSIL.

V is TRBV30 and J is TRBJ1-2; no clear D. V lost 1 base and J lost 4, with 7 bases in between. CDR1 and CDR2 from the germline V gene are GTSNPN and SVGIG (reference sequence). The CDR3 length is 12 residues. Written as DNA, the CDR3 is TGTGCCTGGAGTGGGGCAGTCTATGGCTACACCTTC. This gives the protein CAWSGAVYGYTF.

CDR3 sequence (DNA): TGTGCCAGCAGCCAAGATCGGTGGGCTCCCTTAAGCACAGATACGCAGTATTTT. Its translation: CASSQDRWAPLSTDTQYF. The V and J genes are TRBV14 and TRBJ2-3, with D uncertain. Germline-derived CDR1 and CDR2 are SGHDN and FVKESK. The CDR3 is made up of 18 amino acids. The V gene lost 0 bases and the J gene lost 0 bases, with 16 bases spanning the gap.

The CDR3 DNA reads as TGTGCCAGCAGCCATATCCTGAGGGTAACAGATACGCAGTATTTT. It specifies CASSHILRVTDTQYF. The chain combines TRBV5-8 with TRBJ2-3; D may be TRBD2 (5 bases). Trimming removed 4 bases at V and 3 bases at J, with 15 bases between. Germline values: CDR1 SGHTS, CDR2 YDEGEE. The CDR3 has 15 residues.

CDR3 amino acids: CASKLDSLNTEAFF. The CDR3 nucleotides read TGTGCCAGCAAACTCGACAGTTTGAACACTGAAGCTTTCTTT. The J gene is TRBJ1-1, the V gene TRBV6-1; D might be TRBD1 (5 bases). The CDR3 consists of 14 residues. Germline assignment: CDR1 MNHNS and CDR2 SASEGT. Trimming left V 7 bases short and J 0 bases short, with 12 bases between.

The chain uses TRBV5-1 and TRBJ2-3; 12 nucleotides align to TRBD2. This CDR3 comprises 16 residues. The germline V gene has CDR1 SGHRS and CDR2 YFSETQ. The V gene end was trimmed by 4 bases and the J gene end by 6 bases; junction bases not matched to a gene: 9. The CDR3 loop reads CASSLGLAGGFDTQYF. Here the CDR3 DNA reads TGCGCCAGCAGCCTGGGACTAGCGGGTGGATTCGATACGCAGTATTTT.